These T cell receptor beta chains were read from a single sample in a study of beta chain features in type 1 diabetes. The protocol was immunoSEQ multiplex PCR, while the TCRdb copy is restricted to in-frame clones and leaves out a portion. The sample holds roughly 150,000 clones; approximately 7.8% are singletons and the top ten take approximately 0.93%. Sequenced: central memory CD4+ T cells from blood. The receptors were sampled from a woman between 40 and 50 years old with type 1 diabetes. Each CDR3 is given without its conserved first and last residue. Fields, in order: D gene, J gene, V gene, clone size, CDR3 length, CDR3 protein. D genes are given only for firm matches. Clone size appears in some rows only: once, few, many, or a class for an expanded clone.

d_call: .; j_call: TRBJ1-6; v_call: TRBV2; clone_size: .; cdr3_length: 14; cdr3_aa: ASSVSGGARNSPLH
d_call: .; j_call: TRBJ2-3; v_call: TRBV12-5; clone_size: .; cdr3_length: 12; cdr3_aa: ASGFGGPTDTQY
d_call: TRBD2; j_call: TRBJ2-5; v_call: TRBV11-1; clone_size: .; cdr3_length: 15; cdr3_aa: ASSTTLGVRGQETQY
d_call: TRBD2; j_call: TRBJ2-3; v_call: TRBV7-6; clone_size: .; cdr3_length: 16; cdr3_aa: ASSLVGQAGVYADTQY
d_call: TRBD1; j_call: TRBJ1-5; v_call: TRBV19; clone_size: .; cdr3_length: 16; cdr3_aa: ASSIEGQDGVSNQPQH
d_call: .; j_call: TRBJ2-3; v_call: TRBV4-2; clone_size: few; cdr3_length: 14; cdr3_aa: ASSHMTDTSTDTQY
d_call: TRBD2; j_call: TRBJ2-5; v_call: TRBV2; clone_size: many; cdr3_length: 12; cdr3_aa: ASSEGTSIETQY
d_call: .; j_call: TRBJ2-7; v_call: TRBV7-2; clone_size: .; cdr3_length: 12; cdr3_aa: ASSWLADAYEQY
d_call: TRBD1; j_call: TRBJ1-2; v_call: TRBV5-1; clone_size: .; cdr3_length: 11; cdr3_aa: ASNEDRDHGYT
d_call: .; j_call: TRBJ2-5; v_call: TRBV19; clone_size: few; cdr3_length: 11; cdr3_aa: ASSSDSQETQY
d_call: .; j_call: TRBJ1-1; v_call: TRBV29-1; clone_size: .; cdr3_length: 11; cdr3_aa: SVRAQGRTEAF
d_call: .; j_call: TRBJ2-1; v_call: TRBV27; clone_size: .; cdr3_length: 13; cdr3_aa: ASSLGGSSYNEQF
d_call: .; j_call: TRBJ2-7; v_call: TRBV27; clone_size: few; cdr3_length: 11; cdr3_aa: ASSFQGSDEQY
d_call: .; j_call: TRBJ2-7; v_call: TRBV9; clone_size: .; cdr3_length: 13; cdr3_aa: ASSLSAGRSYEQY
d_call: TRBD1; j_call: TRBJ1-2; v_call: TRBV25-1; clone_size: .; cdr3_length: 13; cdr3_aa: ASSSRTGAWDGYT
d_call: .; j_call: TRBJ2-7; v_call: TRBV5-6; clone_size: few; cdr3_length: 10; cdr3_aa: ASSDLSYEQY
d_call: .; j_call: TRBJ2-2; v_call: TRBV7-8; clone_size: .; cdr3_length: 11; cdr3_aa: ASSPVRSGELF
d_call: .; j_call: TRBJ2-1; v_call: TRBV6-5; clone_size: few; cdr3_length: 9; cdr3_aa: ASSPQDEQF
d_call: TRBD2; j_call: TRBJ2-7; v_call: TRBV28; clone_size: few; cdr3_length: 12; cdr3_aa: ASSFLAAGYEQY
d_call: .; j_call: TRBJ2-1; v_call: TRBV6-6; clone_size: .; cdr3_length: 13; cdr3_aa: ASSYELLVRNEQF
d_call: TRBD1; j_call: TRBJ1-2; v_call: TRBV18; clone_size: few; cdr3_length: 13; cdr3_aa: ASSPPGTANYGYT
d_call: .; j_call: TRBJ2-7; v_call: TRBV2; clone_size: few; cdr3_length: 11; cdr3_aa: ASSNTGLGEQY
d_call: .; j_call: TRBJ2-3; v_call: TRBV28; clone_size: few; cdr3_length: 14; cdr3_aa: ASSFSTGHSTDTQY
d_call: TRBD2; j_call: TRBJ2-5; v_call: TRBV5-1; clone_size: .; cdr3_length: 14; cdr3_aa: ASSLGETSGQETQY
d_call: .; j_call: TRBJ2-1; v_call: TRBV4-2; clone_size: .; cdr3_length: 11; cdr3_aa: ASSQVVGEKQF
d_call: TRBD1; j_call: TRBJ2-2; v_call: TRBV30; clone_size: .; cdr3_length: 12; cdr3_aa: AFDGTVNTGELF
d_call: TRBD1; j_call: TRBJ2-7; v_call: TRBV27; clone_size: .; cdr3_length: 13; cdr3_aa: ASSSPGQGVGEQY
d_call: TRBD2; j_call: TRBJ2-7; v_call: TRBV11-2; clone_size: few; cdr3_length: 12; cdr3_aa: ASSFTSGSYEQY
d_call: TRBD1; j_call: TRBJ2-1; v_call: TRBV29-1; clone_size: .; cdr3_length: 14; cdr3_aa: SVEGGTGTGGREQF
d_call: .; j_call: TRBJ2-5; v_call: TRBV7-9; clone_size: .; cdr3_length: 13; cdr3_aa: ASSLGFRGIETQY
d_call: .; j_call: TRBJ2-3; v_call: TRBV6-6; clone_size: few; cdr3_length: 9; cdr3_aa: ASKGADTQY
d_call: TRBD2; j_call: TRBJ2-1; v_call: TRBV19; clone_size: few; cdr3_length: 13; cdr3_aa: ASSIGTTGQGEQF
d_call: .; j_call: TRBJ1-6; v_call: TRBV27; clone_size: .; cdr3_length: 11; cdr3_aa: ASTSPGIRALH
d_call: TRBD1; j_call: TRBJ2-7; v_call: TRBV6-5; clone_size: few; cdr3_length: 13; cdr3_aa: ASSPAGQGAHEQY
d_call: TRBD2; j_call: TRBJ2-3; v_call: TRBV7-2; clone_size: many; cdr3_length: 10; cdr3_aa: ASSRGLAAQY
d_call: .; j_call: TRBJ1-2; v_call: TRBV29-1; clone_size: few; cdr3_length: 10; cdr3_aa: SVVQGTDGYT
d_call: .; j_call: TRBJ1-1; v_call: TRBV18; clone_size: few; cdr3_length: 12; cdr3_aa: ASSSSQSGTEAF
d_call: TRBD2; j_call: TRBJ2-7; v_call: TRBV4-1; clone_size: .; cdr3_length: 13; cdr3_aa: ASSQGLAVPYEQY
d_call: .; j_call: TRBJ1-2; v_call: TRBV28; clone_size: few; cdr3_length: 11; cdr3_aa: ASSPARFYGYT
d_call: TRBD1; j_call: TRBJ2-5; v_call: TRBV7-2; clone_size: .; cdr3_length: 12; cdr3_aa: ASSSGQGGKTQY
d_call: .; j_call: TRBJ1-5; v_call: TRBV19; clone_size: .; cdr3_length: 11; cdr3_aa: ASSIGEEQPQH
d_call: TRBD1; j_call: TRBJ2-7; v_call: TRBV6-5; clone_size: .; cdr3_length: 10; cdr3_aa: ACKDRAHEQY
d_call: .; j_call: TRBJ2-1; v_call: TRBV19; clone_size: .; cdr3_length: 12; cdr3_aa: ASSIGGGNNEQF
d_call: .; j_call: TRBJ2-1; v_call: TRBV6-4; clone_size: few; cdr3_length: 11; cdr3_aa: ASSIGPQNEQF
d_call: .; j_call: TRBJ1-1; v_call: TRBV30; clone_size: .; cdr3_length: 12; cdr3_aa: ACNQPGVRTEAF
d_call: .; j_call: TRBJ1-2; v_call: TRBV6-5; clone_size: few; cdr3_length: 10; cdr3_aa: ASGRPSSGYT
d_call: TRBD1; j_call: TRBJ2-7; v_call: TRBV4-1; clone_size: .; cdr3_length: 12; cdr3_aa: ASSPTTGGYEQY
d_call: TRBD2; j_call: TRBJ2-1; v_call: TRBV28; clone_size: .; cdr3_length: 15; cdr3_aa: ASSSPVGGLADNEQF
d_call: .; j_call: TRBJ1-2; v_call: TRBV28; clone_size: .; cdr3_length: 12; cdr3_aa: ASFDRGIYYGYT
d_call: TRBD1; j_call: TRBJ2-5; v_call: TRBV5-1; clone_size: few; cdr3_length: 12; cdr3_aa: ASSLGQGEETQY
d_call: TRBD1; j_call: TRBJ2-1; v_call: TRBV6-1; clone_size: few; cdr3_length: 13; cdr3_aa: ASSSPGQGINEQF
d_call: .; j_call: TRBJ1-1; v_call: TRBV6-6; clone_size: .; cdr3_length: 9; cdr3_aa: ASSPSTEAF
d_call: TRBD1; j_call: TRBJ2-7; v_call: TRBV29-1; clone_size: .; cdr3_length: 12; cdr3_aa: SVLPIGQGYEQY